The source of this T cell receptor beta chain is a study of blood T cell repertoires in COVID-19. Sequencing was performed with immunoSEQ multiplex PCR; in TCRdb, only in-frame clones are kept and a portion is missing. Of about 34,000 clones in the sample, approximately 71% were seen once. Germline V gives CDR1 SGHAT, CDR2 FQNNGV. The CDR3 spans 19 residues. Trimming removed 0 bases from V and 0 bases from J; junction bases left unmatched: 10. The source material was peripheral blood. The chain carries TRBV11-2 and TRBJ2-1, with 8 bases lining up with TRBD1. This clonotype was obtained from a man aged 80 or over with active or convalescent COVID-19. Here the CDR3 reads CASSLDLFQQGASYNEQFF. DNA for the CDR3: TGTGCCAGCAGCTTAGATCTGTTCCAGCAGGGGGCCTCCTACAATGAGCAGTTCTTC.